This T cell receptor beta chain was recorded in a study of cytotoxic CD8 clonotypes in ibrutinib-treated CLL. TCRdb's copy holds only in-frame clones and misses some; the assay was immunoSEQ multiplex PCR. The table records approximately 15,000 clones, roughly two thirds of them present only once. The sequenced sample was PBMCs, obtained before ibrutinib treatment. The sequence was collected from a human donor with chronic lymphocytic leukemia.

In DNA, the CDR3 is TGTGCCAGCAGCGACACAGATACGCAGTATTTT. Its translation: CASSDTDTQYF. The chain couples TRBV11-3 to TRBJ2-3; unclear D gene. There are 11 residues in the CDR3. V lost 5 bases to trimming and J lost 2 bases, with 2 bases between them. Germline V gene lookup returns CDR1 SGHNT and CDR2 YENEEA.